A single sample gave rise to the 24 T cell receptor beta chains below, sequenced in a study of regulatory T cells in long-lasting Graves disease. Time point: newly diagnosed GD, antithyroid drugs for less than 3 months. TCR sequences were obtained from RNA taken from PBMCs. TCR beta libraries were built with iRepertoire HTBI primers and Arm-PCR of CDR3 regions. In TCRdb, the multiplex PCR reads were re-called with MiXCR into one record per CDR3 protein. The data show 250,000 to 300,000 distinct CDR3 sequences, approximately 20% seen once. These data were likewise used in another study, on T cells in Graves' hyperthyroidism and ophthalmopathy.

Sequenced here: peripheral blood mononuclear cells (PBMCs), sampled at new diagnosis, from a patient treated with antithyroid drugs. The receptors derive from a woman between 25 and 40 years old with Graves disease.

CDR3 protein: CASSLAGTGRQAFF. For the CDR3, the DNA is TGTGCCAGCAGCTTAGCCGGGACAGGGAGGCAAGCTTTCTTT. J is TRBJ1-1 and V is TRBV7-2, with TRBD1 matching 9 bases. The V segment lost 0 bases and the J segment 9 bases; nucleotides outside the gene matches: 5. Germline CDR1 SGHTA, CDR2 FQGNSA. The CDR3 is made up of 14 amino acids.

The chain couples TRBV7-3 to TRBJ2-1, with 12 positions matching TRBD2. The better agreement between TRBJ2-5 and the DNA end casts doubt on the J call. The CDR3 has 16 residues. Germline CDR1 and CDR2: SGHTA and FQGTGA. The CDR3 DNA reads TGTGCCAGCAGCTCCTCTAGCGGGGGGGCCCAAGAGACCCAGTACTTC. It yields the protein CASSSSSGGAQETQYF.

This clonotype was counted at least ten times. This chain uses TRBV6-5 with TRBJ1-5; D remains ambiguous. CDR3 length: 14 amino acids. The germline CDR1 and CDR2 sequences are MNHEY and SVGAGI. V gave up 4 bases and J gave up 0 bases, with 7 bases separating them. CDR3 residues: CASSSPRSNQPQHF. CDR3 in DNA: TGTGCCAGCAGTTCCCCTCGTAGCAATCAGCCCCAGCATTTT.

This clonotype came up many times. The chain is built from TRBV20-1 and TRBJ2-5; TRBD2 aligns across 7 bases. V trimming: 2 bases; J trimming: 3 bases; junction bases outside the gene matches: 3. This CDR3 region has 13 residues. CDR1 DFQATT and CDR2 SNEGSKA come from the germline V gene (reference sequence). This CDR3 reads CSARHAGEETQYF. Here the CDR3 DNA reads TGCAGTGCTAGACACGCGGGGGAAGAGACCCAGTACTTC.

V and J are TRBV29-1 and TRBJ2-2; D is possibly TRBD2 (5 bases). V was clipped by 7 bases and J by 4 bases, with 13 bases between them. This CDR3 is 13 amino acids long. The germline V gene encodes CDR1 SQVTM and CDR2 ANQGSEA. CDR3 sequence: CSAGPAGTGELFF. In DNA form, the CDR3 reads TGCAGCGCCGGCCCGGCGGGCACCGGGGAGCTGTTTTTT.

This clonotype was observed many times. This sequence joins TRBV12-3 or TRBV12-4 and TRBJ2-3; 8 bases match TRBD1. V was pared by 3 bases and J by 3 bases, with 5 bases of the junction left unmatched. The CDR3 consists of 15 residues. The CDR3 region is CASSFGQGRTDTQYF. The DNA for the CDR3 is TGTGCCAGCAGTTTCGGACAGGGAAGGACAGATACGCAGTATTTT.

The table lists this clonotype with many counts. The chain combines TRBV27 with TRBJ2-5, with 10 nucleotides matching TRBD1. The CDR3 length is 15 residues. J gave up 6 bases and V 6 bases, and 10 bases lay outside the gene matches. CDR1 is MNHEY, CDR2 SMNVEV, per germline (reference sequence). CDR3 coding DNA: TGTGCCAGCAGAGACAGGGGGCGCGTGGTGCAGACCCAGTACTTC. Translated: CASRDRGRVVQTQYF.

This chain joins TRBV12-3 or TRBV12-4 and TRBJ1-1, with unresolved D. The V gene lost 4 bases and the J gene lost 1 base, with 10 bases spanning the gap. The CDR3 is 14 residues long. CDR3 sequence: CASSYLSGNTEAFF. The CDR3, as DNA: TGTGCCAGCAGTTACCTTTCTGGGAACACTGAAGCTTTCTTT.

The sample holds many counts of this clonotype. The rearrangement links TRBV20-1 to TRBJ1-5; D ambiguous. V was pared by 1 base and J by 1 base, with 11 bases between. This CDR3 is built from 15 residues. From germline, CDR1 is DFQATT and CDR2 SNEGSKA (reference sequence). This CDR3 is CSARVPDGSNQPQHF. In DNA, the CDR3 is TGCAGTGCTAGAGTCCCGGACGGGAGCAATCAGCCCCAGCATTTT.

This clonotype was recorded many times. The chain recombines TRBV4-1 with TRBJ2-1; possible D gene TRBD2, 5 bases. Germline CDR1 is MGHRA and CDR2 is YSYEKL. Trimming stripped 1 base from V and 4 bases from J, with 14 bases between. The CDR3 totals 16 residues. The CDR3 spells CASSQGRGPAYNEQFF. In DNA, the CDR3 is TGCGCCAGCAGCCAAGGACGGGGTCCCGCTTACAATGAGCAGTTCTTC.

This clonotype came up a few times. This rearrangement joins TRBV5-4 to TRBJ2-2, with D hard to call. Trimming cost V 6 bases and J 4 bases, with 16 bases left between them. The V gene's germline CDR1 is SGHNT and CDR2 YYREEE (reference sequence). The length of the CDR3 is 15 residues. The CDR3 protein is CASTERDLGTGELFF. In DNA, the CDR3 is TGTGCCAGCACCGAAAGGGATTTGGGCACCGGGGAGCTGTTTTTT.

In regard to this clonotype: A much larger clone lies a single base off, so this may be a read error. This is likely a read error, given that the CDR3 carries no conserved phenylalanine or tryptophan at its end. The chain combines TRBV4-1 with TRBJ2-1; the match to TRBD1 covers 10 bases. Per germline, CDR1 MGHRA and CDR2 YSYEKL. The CDR3 sequence is 16 residues long. V lost 4 bases and J lost 8; bases outside the gene matches: 11. CDR3 bases: TGCGCCAGCAGCCCCTCCTCCCGGGACAGGGGCCATGAGCAGTTCCTC. This translates into CASSPSSRDRGHEQFL.

V is TRBV3-1 and J is TRBJ2-3; 9 bases align to TRBD2. The CDR3 is 17 amino acids. Trimming took 5 bases from V and 2 from J; bases not matched to a gene: 11. Germline CDR1 LGHDT, CDR2 YNNKEL (reference sequence). CDR3 loop: CASSFFPAGGPTDTQYF. The DNA of the CDR3 is TGTGCCAGCAGCTTTTTCCCAGCGGGAGGACCCACAGATACGCAGTATTTT.

This clonotype came up a few times. At one end, the junction sequence differs from germline, possibly due to a read error. CDR3 residues: CASSLVYGGTDEQFF. As DNA, the CDR3 is TGTGCTAGCAGCTTAGTGTACGGGGGGACGGATGAGCAGTTCTTC. The genes are TRBV7-7 and TRBJ2-1, with TRBD2 identical over 7 bases. The CDR3 spans 15 residues. Germline loops: CDR1 SSHAT, CDR2 FNYEAQ (reference sequence).

The CDR3 region has the DNA TGCAGTGCGCTCCAAACCACGGGAACCGGGGAGCTGTTTTTT. It is translated as CSALQTTGTGELFF. This chain uses TRBV20-1 with TRBJ2-2, with TRBD2 as a possible D gene (5 bases). CDR3 length: 14 amino acids. Trimming cost V 6 bases and J 5 bases, with 16 bases left between them. CDR1 and CDR2 (germline): DFQATT, SNEGSKA (reference sequence).

This clonotype was recorded at least ten times. V gene TRBV7-9 combines with J gene TRBJ1-2; 8 nucleotides agree with TRBD1. This CDR3 region has 13 residues. Germline CDR1 is SEHNR and CDR2 is FQNEAQ (reference sequence). Losses at the gene ends were 5 bases for V and 5 bases for J; bases not matched to a gene: 4. The CDR3: CASSGNRGYGYTF. The CDR3 coding sequence is TGTGCCAGCAGCGGAAACAGGGGGTATGGCTACACCTTC.

This clonotype was seen ten or more times. In nucleotides, the CDR3 is TGTGCCAGCTCACGGGAATTTGGGGAGAACACTGAAGCTTTCTTT. It translates to CASSREFGENTEAFF. The chain combines TRBV18 with TRBJ1-1, with unresolved D. Trimming removed 4 bases from V and 1 base from J, with 13 bases in between. The CDR3 is 15 residues long. Germline CDR1 is KGHSH and CDR2 is LQKENI.

Notes on this clonotype: A much larger clone lies a single base off, so this may be a read error. The V call is TRBV6-1, the J call TRBJ1-3, with TRBD1 as a possible D gene (5 bases). Germline CDR1 MNHNS, CDR2 SASEGT. CDR3 length: 13 amino acids. CDR3 in amino acids: CASSRDAGSTIYF. CDR3 DNA sequence: TGTGCCAGCAGCCGGGACGCTGGAAGCACCATATATTTT.

This clonotype showed up many times. V usage is TRBV20-1 and J usage is TRBJ1-1; possible D gene TRBD1, 5 bases. CDR3 length equals 13 residues. V was pared by 2 bases and J by 4 bases, with 11 bases between. Germline loops: CDR1 DFQATT, CDR2 SNEGSKA (reference sequence). The CDR3 sequence is CSARRGEGTEAFF. The CDR3 DNA reads as TGCAGTGCTAGACGGGGGGAGGGCACTGAAGCTTTCTTT.

The chain links TRBV29-1 to TRBJ1-2, with TRBD1 identical over 11 bases. The junction had 5 bases not matched to a gene; V was cut back by 7 bases and J by 1 base. The CDR3 is made up of 14 amino acids. Germline CDR1 is SQVTM and CDR2 is ANQGSEA. CDR3 sequence reads: CSAGTGGHNYGYTF. In DNA, the CDR3 is TGCAGCGCAGGGACAGGGGGACATAACTATGGCTACACCTTC.

The CDR3 DNA reads TGTGCCAGCAGAACCCCTGGGACTAGCGGGACCTACGAGCAGTACTTC. This gives the protein CASRTPGTSGTYEQYF. V is TRBV6-1 and J is TRBJ2-7; the match to TRBD2 covers 13 bases. Germline V lookup: CDR1 MNHNS, CDR2 SASEGT. Losses at the gene ends were 6 bases for V and 2 bases for J; bases not matched to a gene: 7. This CDR3 spans 16 amino acids.

This clonotype was seen a few times. The chain joins TRBV19 to TRBJ2-1, with 9 bases matching TRBD1. CDR1 and CDR2 from the germline V gene are LNHDA and SQIVND (reference sequence). Trimming removed 8 bases from V and 7 bases from J; junction bases left unmatched: 9. This CDR3 spans 14 amino acids. The CDR3 nucleotides are TGTGCCAGTGAACAGGGGGCCACTTATAATGAGCAGTTCTTC. Its protein product is CASEQGATYNEQFF. Complete variable domain (other parts from reference TRBV19 and TRBJ2-1): DGGITQSPKYLFRKEGQNVTLSCEQNLNHDAMYWYRQDPGQGLRLIYYSQIVNDFQKGDIAEGYSVSREKKESFPLTVTSAQKNPTAFYLCASEQGATYNEQFFGPGTRLTVL.

This clonotype was observed many times. An end of the junction differs from the germline gene, which may be a read error. The chain has TRBV7-7 and TRBJ1-1; 7 nucleotides agree with TRBD1. This CDR3 contains 15 residues. The germline CDR1 and CDR2 sequences are SSHAT and FNYEAQ (reference sequence). The CDR3 sequence is CASSFSPTGAVEAFF. CDR3 DNA: TGTGCTAGCAGCTTTTCCCCAACAGGGGCGGTTGAAGCTTTCTTT.

The chain is built from TRBV3-1 and TRBJ2-5; 7 positions match TRBD1. After removal of 1 base from V and 4 bases from J, the junction contained 6 bases not matched to a gene. The CDR3 is 15 residues long. Germline V CDR1 and CDR2: LGHDT, YNNKEL (reference sequence). CDR3 coding DNA: TGTGCCAGCAGCCAAGCCCACGCAGGGGGAGAGACCCAGTACTTC. Translating it yields CASSQAHAGGETQYF.